This T cell receptor (beta chain) was sequenced in a study of blood T cell repertoires in COVID-19. Study details: Samples of COVID-19 (acute and convalescent) were obtained from the United States, Italy and Spain.

Germline V gene lookup returns CDR1 LGHDT and CDR2 YNNKEL (reference sequence). V shed 4 bases and J shed 4 bases, with 13 bases lying between them. The CDR3 loop spans 15 amino acids. Source study methods: Estimates of nucleated cell counts were drawn from the amplification of reference gene primers. Sequencing used immunoSEQ multiplex PCR; TCRdb keeps in-frame clones, though not all of them. The V and J calls and clone size come from that table; D and trimming were worked out from the DNA. The repertoire holds roughly 69,000 clones, with roughly nine tenths as singletons. This clonotype originated in a man aged 45 to 65 with active COVID-19. The sample consisted of peripheral blood. J is TRBJ2-2 and V is TRBV3-1 (or the pseudogene TRBV3-2); TRBD2 is a possible D gene (7 bases). CDR3 residues: CASSRGGPSTGELFF. The CDR3 nucleotides read TGTGCCAGCAGCCGGGGGGGCCCGAGCACCGGGGAGCTGTTTTTT.